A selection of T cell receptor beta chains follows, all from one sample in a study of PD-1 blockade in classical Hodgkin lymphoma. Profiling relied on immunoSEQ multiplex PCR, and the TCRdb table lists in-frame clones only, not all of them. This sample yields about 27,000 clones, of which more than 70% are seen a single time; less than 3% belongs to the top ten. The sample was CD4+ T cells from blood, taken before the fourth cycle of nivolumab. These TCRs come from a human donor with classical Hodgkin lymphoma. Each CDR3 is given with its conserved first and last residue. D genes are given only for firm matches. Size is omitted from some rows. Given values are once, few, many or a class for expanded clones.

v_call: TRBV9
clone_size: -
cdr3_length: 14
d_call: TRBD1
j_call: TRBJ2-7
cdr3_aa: CASNRGTGFGEQYF
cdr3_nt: TGTGCCAGCAACCGCGGGACAGGGTTCGGCGAGCAGTACTTC

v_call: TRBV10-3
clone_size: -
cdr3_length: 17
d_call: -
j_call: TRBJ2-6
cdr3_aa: CAISESERRAGANVLTF
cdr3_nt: TGTGCCATCAGTGAGTCGGAAAGGAGGGCTGGGGCCAACGTCCTGACTTTC

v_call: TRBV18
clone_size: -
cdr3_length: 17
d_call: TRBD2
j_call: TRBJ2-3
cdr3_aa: CASSPQIIAGGPDTQYF
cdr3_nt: TGTGCCAGCTCACCGCAAATAATAGCGGGAGGTCCAGATACGCAGTATTTT

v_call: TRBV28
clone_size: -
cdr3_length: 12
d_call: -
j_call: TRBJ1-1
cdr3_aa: CASRTSMTEAFF
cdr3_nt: TGTGCCAGCAGGACGTCCATGACTGAAGCTTTCTTT

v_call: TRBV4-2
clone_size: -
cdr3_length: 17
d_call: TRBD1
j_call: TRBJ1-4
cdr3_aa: CASSQDRSRGRREKLFF
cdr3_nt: TGTGCCAGCAGCCAAGATAGGTCCAGGGGGCGAAGGGAAAAACTGTTTTTT

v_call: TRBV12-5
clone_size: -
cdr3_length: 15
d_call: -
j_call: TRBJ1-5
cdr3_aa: CASVKGAFSNQPQHF
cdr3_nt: TGTGCTAGTGTCAAAGGGGCATTCAGCAATCAGCCCCAGCATTTT

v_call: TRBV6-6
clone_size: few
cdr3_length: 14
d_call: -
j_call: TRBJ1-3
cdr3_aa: CASSGGDAGNTIYF
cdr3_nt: TGTGCCAGCAGTGGCGGTGACGCTGGGAACACCATATATTTT

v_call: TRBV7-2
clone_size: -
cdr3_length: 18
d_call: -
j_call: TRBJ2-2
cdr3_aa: CASSQLLQRITGTGELFF
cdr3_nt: TGTGCCAGCAGCCAGCTTTTACAGCGTATCACCGGTACCGGGGAGCTGTTTTTT

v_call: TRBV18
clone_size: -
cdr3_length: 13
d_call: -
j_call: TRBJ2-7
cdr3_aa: CASSPAGPGEQYF
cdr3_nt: TGTGCCAGCTCACCTGCCGGACCCGGCGAGCAGTACTTC

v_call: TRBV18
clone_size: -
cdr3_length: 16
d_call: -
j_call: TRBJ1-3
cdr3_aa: CASSTAFEASGNTIYF
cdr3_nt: TGTGCCAGCTCAACCGCCTTTGAGGCCTCTGGAAACACCATATATTTT

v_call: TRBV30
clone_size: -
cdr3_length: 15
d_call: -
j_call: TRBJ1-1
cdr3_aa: CAWSSTDRRNTEAFF
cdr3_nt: TGTGCCTGGAGTTCAACCGACAGGCGGAACACTGAAGCTTTCTTT

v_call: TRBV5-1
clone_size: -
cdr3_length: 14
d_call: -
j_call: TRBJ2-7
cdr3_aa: CASSFGERPYEQYF
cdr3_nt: TGCGCCAGCAGCTTCGGAGAAAGGCCTTACGAGCAGTACTTC